The source of this T cell receptor (beta chain) is a study of blood T cells in healthy people across ages. Through a sample-barcoded 5' primer and a J-beta primer mix, a second PCR was run for roughly 7 to 11 cycles. TCRdb recomputed calls from the 5' RACE reads with MiXCR, one row per CDR3 protein. This table holds some 710,000 distinct CDR3 sequences, around 45% found once. Total RNA, at least 6 micrograms per sample, came from PBMCs. This clonotype was counted at least ten times. This receptor was taken from a man aged 80 or over in good health. The source material was blood.

The CDR3 region is CASTLGTDTQYF. CDR3 coding DNA: TGTGCCAGCACCCTAGGCACAGATACGCAGTATTTT. J is TRBJ2-3 and V is TRBV7-2; D remains unclear. Germline CDR1 is SGHTA and CDR2 is FQGNSA. This CDR3 region has 12 residues. The V and J ends lost 7 bases and 1 base respectively, with 6 bases between them.